The TCR beta chain under discussion was sequenced for a study of T cell repertoires in cytomegalovirus infection. In the study overall: Matching HLA type and CMV infection were both indicated by public TCR beta signatures.

Each CDR3 protein gets one entry after TCRdb re-called the reads with MiXCR. The sample shows 150,000 to 200,000 distinct CDR3 sequences, roughly 30% of them seen only once. The ends lost 7 bases at V and 3 bases at J; junction bases unmatched: 9. The CDR3 spans 16 residues. V gene TRBV12-3 or TRBV12-4 combines with J gene TRBJ1-5; 10 bases line up with TRBD1. This receptor was taken from a human donor in good health (CMV status not recorded). Some clones in this sample may be carry-over from other donors' samples. Sequencing was carried out using PBMCs. The CDR3 sequence is CASTTRDRGYNQPQHF. The CDR3 nucleotides read TGTGCCAGCACCACCCGGGACAGGGGATACAATCAGCCCCAGCATTTT.